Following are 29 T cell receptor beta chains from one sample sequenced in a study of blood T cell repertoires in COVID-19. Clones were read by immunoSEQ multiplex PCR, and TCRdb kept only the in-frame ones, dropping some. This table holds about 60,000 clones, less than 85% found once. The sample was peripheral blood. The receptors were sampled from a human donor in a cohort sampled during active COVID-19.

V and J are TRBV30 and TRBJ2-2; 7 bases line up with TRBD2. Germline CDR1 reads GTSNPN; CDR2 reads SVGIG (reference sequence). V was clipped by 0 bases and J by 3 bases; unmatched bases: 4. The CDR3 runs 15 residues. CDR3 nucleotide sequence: TGTGCCTGGAGTGTACTAGGGAGGGACACCGGGGAGCTGTTTTTT. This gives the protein CAWSVLGRDTGELFF.

CDR3: CASSRDRNTEAFF. The CDR3 coding sequence is TGTGCCAGCAGCAGGGACAGGAACACTGAAGCTTTCTTT. V is TRBV14 and J is TRBJ1-1; 7 nucleotides agree with TRBD1. The CDR3 consists of 13 residues. Germline CDR1 is SGHDN and CDR2 is FVKESK. V gave up 5 bases and J gave up 1 base; unmatched junction bases: 1.

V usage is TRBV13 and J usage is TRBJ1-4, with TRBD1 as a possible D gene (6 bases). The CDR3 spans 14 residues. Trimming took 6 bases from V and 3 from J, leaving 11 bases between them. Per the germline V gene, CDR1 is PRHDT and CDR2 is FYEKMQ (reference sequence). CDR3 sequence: CASSRGQPNEKLFF. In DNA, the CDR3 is TGTGCCAGCAGTCGCGGACAGCCTAATGAAAAACTGTTTTTT.

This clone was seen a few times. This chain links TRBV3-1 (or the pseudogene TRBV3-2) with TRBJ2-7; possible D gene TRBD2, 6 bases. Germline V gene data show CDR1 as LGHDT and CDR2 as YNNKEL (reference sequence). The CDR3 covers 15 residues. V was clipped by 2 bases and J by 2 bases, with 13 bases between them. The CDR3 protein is CASSQRSSATYEQYF. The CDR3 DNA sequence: TGTGCCAGCAGCCAACGGTCTAGCGCGACCTACGAGCAGTACTTC.

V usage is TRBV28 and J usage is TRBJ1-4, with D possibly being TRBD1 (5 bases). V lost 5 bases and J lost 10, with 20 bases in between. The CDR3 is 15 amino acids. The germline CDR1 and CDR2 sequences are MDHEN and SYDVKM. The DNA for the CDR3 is TGTGCCAGCAGTCCCCAGGGTAATTTGGGCGGAAAACTGTTTTTT. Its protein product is CASSPQGNLGGKLFF.

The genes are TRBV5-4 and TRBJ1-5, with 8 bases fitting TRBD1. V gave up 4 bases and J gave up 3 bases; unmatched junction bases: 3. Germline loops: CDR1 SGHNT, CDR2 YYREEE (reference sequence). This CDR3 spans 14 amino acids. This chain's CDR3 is CASSLDRDNQPQHF. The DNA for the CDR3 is TGTGCCAGCAGCCTGGACAGGGACAATCAGCCCCAGCATTTT.

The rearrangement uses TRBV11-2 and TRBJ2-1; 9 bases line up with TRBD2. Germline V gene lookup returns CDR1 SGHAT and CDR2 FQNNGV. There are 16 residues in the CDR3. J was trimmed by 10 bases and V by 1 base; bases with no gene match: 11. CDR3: CASSLARLAGTKEQFF. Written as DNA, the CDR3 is TGTGCCAGCAGCTTAGCCCGGCTAGCGGGAACTAAAGAGCAGTTCTTC.

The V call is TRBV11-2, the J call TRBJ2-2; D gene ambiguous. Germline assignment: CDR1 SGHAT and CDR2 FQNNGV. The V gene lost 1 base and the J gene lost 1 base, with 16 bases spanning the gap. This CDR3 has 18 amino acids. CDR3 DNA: TGTGCCAGCAGCTTAGGGGCCAAAGACCCCTGGAACACCGGGGAGCTGTTTTTT. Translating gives CASSLGAKDPWNTGELFF.

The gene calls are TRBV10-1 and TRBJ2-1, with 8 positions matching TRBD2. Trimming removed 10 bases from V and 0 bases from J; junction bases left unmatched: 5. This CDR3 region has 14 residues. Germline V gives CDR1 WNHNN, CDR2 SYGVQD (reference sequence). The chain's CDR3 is CATLAASSYNEQFF. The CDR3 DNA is TGCGCCACACTAGCGGCCAGCTCCTACAATGAGCAGTTCTTC.

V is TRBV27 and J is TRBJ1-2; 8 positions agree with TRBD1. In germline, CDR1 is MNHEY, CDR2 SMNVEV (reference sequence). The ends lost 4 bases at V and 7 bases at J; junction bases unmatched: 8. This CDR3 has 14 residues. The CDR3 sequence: CASSSAGGAFGYTF. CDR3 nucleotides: TGTGCCAGCAGTTCTGCAGGGGGCGCTTTTGGCTACACCTTC.

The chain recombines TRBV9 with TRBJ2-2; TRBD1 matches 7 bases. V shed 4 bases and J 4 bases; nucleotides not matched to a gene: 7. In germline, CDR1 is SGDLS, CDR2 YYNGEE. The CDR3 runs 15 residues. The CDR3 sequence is CASSSNQGVTGELFF. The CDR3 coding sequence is TGTGCCAGCAGCTCAAATCAGGGGGTCACCGGGGAGCTGTTTTTT.

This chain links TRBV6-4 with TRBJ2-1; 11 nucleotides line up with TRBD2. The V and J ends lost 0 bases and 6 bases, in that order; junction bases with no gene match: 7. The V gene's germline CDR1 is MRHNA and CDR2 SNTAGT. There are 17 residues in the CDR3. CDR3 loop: CASSDSTLAGESNEQFF. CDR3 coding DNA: TGTGCCAGCAGTGACTCGACACTAGCGGGAGAGAGCAATGAGCAGTTCTTC.

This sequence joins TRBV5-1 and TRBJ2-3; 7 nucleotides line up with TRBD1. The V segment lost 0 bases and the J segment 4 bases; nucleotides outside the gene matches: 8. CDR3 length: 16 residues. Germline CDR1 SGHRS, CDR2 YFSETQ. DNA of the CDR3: TGCGCCAGCAGCTTGGGGGGGAACAGGGGAGCAGATACGCAGTATTTT. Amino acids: CASSLGGNRGADTQYF. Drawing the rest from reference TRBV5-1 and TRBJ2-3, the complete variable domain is KAGVTQTPRYLIKTRGQQVTLSCSPISGHRSVSWYQQTPGQGLQFLFEYFSETQRNKGNFPGRFSGRQFSNSRSEMNVSTLELGDSALYLCASSLGGNRGADTQYFGPGTRLTVL.

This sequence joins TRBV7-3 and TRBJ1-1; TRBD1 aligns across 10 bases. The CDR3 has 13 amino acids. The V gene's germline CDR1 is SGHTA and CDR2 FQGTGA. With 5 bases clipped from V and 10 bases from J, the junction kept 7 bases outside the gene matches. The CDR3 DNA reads TGTGCCAGCAGCACGACAGGGGGCGCGGGAGCTTTCTTT. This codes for CASSTTGGAGAFF.

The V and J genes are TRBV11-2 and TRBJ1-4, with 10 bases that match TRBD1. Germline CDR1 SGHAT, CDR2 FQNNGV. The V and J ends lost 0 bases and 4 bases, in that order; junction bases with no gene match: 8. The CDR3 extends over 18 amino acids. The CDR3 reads CASSLDRWDRGFNEKLFF. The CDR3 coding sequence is TGTGCCAGCAGCTTAGATCGGTGGGACAGGGGCTTTAATGAAAAACTGTTTTTT. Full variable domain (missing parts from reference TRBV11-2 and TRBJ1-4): EAGVAQSPRYKIIEKRQSVAFWCNPISGHATLYWYQQILGQGPKLLIQFQNNGVVDDSQLPKDRFSAERLKGVDSTLKIQPAKLEDSAVYLCASSLDRWDRGFNEKLFFGSGTQLSVL.

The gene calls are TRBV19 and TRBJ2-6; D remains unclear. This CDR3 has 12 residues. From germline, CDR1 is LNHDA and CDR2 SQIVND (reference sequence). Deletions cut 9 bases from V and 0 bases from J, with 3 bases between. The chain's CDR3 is CASLSGANVLTF. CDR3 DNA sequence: TGTGCCAGCCTCTCTGGGGCCAACGTCCTGACTTTC.

DNA of the CDR3: TGTGCCAGCGTGGCCGACGGGACTAGCGGCTACGAGCAGTACTTC. This sequence encodes CASVADGTSGYEQYF. The rearrangement uses TRBV2 and TRBJ2-7; 11 bases map to TRBD2. The CDR3 runs 15 residues. Germline V gives CDR1 SNHLY, CDR2 FYNNEI. The junction had 9 bases not matched to a gene; V was cut back by 8 bases and J by 3 bases.

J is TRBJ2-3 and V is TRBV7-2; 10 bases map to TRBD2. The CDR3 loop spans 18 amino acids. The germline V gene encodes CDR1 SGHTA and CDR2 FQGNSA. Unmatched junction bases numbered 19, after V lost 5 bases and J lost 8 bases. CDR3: CASSARPQRLAGASTQYF. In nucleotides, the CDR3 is TGTGCCAGCAGCGCCCGTCCCCAAAGGCTAGCGGGAGCGTCTACGCAGTATTTT.

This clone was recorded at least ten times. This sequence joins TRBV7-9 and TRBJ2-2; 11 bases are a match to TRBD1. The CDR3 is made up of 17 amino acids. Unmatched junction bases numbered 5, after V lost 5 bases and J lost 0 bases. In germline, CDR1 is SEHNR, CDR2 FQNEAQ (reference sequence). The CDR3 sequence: CASSPRTGGPNTGELFF. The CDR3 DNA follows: TGTGCCAGCAGCCCCCGGACAGGGGGCCCGAACACCGGGGAGCTGTTTTTT.

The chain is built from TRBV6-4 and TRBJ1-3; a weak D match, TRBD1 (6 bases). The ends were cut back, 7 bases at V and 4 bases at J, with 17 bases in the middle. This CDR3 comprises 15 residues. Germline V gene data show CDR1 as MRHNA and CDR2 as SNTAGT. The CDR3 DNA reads TGTGCCAGCATTCTCGTGGGGGCTAGGGGAAACACCATATATTTT. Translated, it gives CASILVGARGNTIYF.

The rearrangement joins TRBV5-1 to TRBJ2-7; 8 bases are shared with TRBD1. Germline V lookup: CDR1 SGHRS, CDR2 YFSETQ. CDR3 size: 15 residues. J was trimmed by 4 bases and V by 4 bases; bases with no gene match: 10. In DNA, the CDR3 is TGCGCCAGCAGCCCCGCCGGACAGGGTGGGTACGAGCAGTACTTC. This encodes CASSPAGQGGYEQYF. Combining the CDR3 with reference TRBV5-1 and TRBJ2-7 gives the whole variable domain KAGVTQTPRYLIKTRGQQVTLSCSPISGHRSVSWYQQTPGQGLQFLFEYFSETQRNKGNFPGRFSGRQFSNSRSEMNVSTLELGDSALYLCASSPAGQGGYEQYFGPGTRLTVT.

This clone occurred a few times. The DNA of the CDR3 is TGTGCCAGCAGCCTCCCCTACTTCGGACTAGCGGACAATGAGCAGTTCTTC. Translation gives CASSLPYFGLADNEQFF. The chain couples TRBV7-9 to TRBJ2-1, with TRBD2 identical over 10 bases. Germline V gene lookup returns CDR1 SEHNR and CDR2 FQNEAQ (reference sequence). The CDR3 spans 17 residues. V dropped 5 bases and J dropped 5; count of bases not matched to a gene: 12.

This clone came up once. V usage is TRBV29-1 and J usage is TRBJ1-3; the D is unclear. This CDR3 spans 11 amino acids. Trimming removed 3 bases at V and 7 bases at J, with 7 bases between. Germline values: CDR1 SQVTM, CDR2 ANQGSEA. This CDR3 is CSVDSGNTIYF. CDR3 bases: TGCAGCGTTGATTCGGGGAACACCATATATTTT.

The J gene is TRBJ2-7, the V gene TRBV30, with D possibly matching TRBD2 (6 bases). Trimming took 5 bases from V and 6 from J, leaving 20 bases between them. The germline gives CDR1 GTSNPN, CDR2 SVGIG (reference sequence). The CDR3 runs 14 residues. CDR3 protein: CAWHGGSPGLEQYF. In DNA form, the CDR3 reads TGTGCCTGGCATGGGGGGAGCCCCGGGCTCGAGCAGTACTTC.

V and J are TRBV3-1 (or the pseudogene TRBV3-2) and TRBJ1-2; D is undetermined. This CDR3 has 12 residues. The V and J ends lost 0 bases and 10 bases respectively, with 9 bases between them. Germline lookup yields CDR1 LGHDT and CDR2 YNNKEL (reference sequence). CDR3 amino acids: CASSQERSTYTF. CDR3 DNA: TGTGCCAGCAGCCAAGAACGGTCAACCTACACCTTC.

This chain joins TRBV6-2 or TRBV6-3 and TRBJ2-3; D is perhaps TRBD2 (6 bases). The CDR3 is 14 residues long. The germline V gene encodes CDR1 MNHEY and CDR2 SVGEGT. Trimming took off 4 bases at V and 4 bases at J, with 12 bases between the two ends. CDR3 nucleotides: TGTGCCAGCAGTTCCAGGGACTTTTCAGATACGCAGTATTTT. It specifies CASSSRDFSDTQYF.

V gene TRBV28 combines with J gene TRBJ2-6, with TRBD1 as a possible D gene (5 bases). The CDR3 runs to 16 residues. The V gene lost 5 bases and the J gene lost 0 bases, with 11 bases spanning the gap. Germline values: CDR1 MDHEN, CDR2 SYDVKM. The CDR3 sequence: CASSAGQTSGANVLTF. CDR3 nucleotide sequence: TGTGCCAGCAGTGCCGGACAAACCTCTGGGGCCAACGTCCTGACTTTC.

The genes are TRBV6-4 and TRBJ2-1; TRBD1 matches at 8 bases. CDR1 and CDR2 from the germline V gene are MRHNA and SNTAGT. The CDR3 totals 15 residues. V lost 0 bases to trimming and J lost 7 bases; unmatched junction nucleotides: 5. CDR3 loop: CASSDSQGASNEQFF. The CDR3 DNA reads TGTGCCAGCAGTGACTCTCAGGGGGCTAGTAATGAGCAGTTCTTC.

The CDR3 loop reads CASSQEGGNTDTQYF. The CDR3 DNA follows: TGTGCCAGCAGCCAAGAAGGCGGAAACACAGATACGCAGTATTTT. The chain combines TRBV3-1 (or the pseudogene TRBV3-2) with TRBJ2-3, with D hard to call. V lost 0 bases to trimming and J lost 2 bases, with 9 bases between them. This CDR3 region has 15 residues. Germline assignment: CDR1 LGHDT and CDR2 YNNKEL (reference sequence).